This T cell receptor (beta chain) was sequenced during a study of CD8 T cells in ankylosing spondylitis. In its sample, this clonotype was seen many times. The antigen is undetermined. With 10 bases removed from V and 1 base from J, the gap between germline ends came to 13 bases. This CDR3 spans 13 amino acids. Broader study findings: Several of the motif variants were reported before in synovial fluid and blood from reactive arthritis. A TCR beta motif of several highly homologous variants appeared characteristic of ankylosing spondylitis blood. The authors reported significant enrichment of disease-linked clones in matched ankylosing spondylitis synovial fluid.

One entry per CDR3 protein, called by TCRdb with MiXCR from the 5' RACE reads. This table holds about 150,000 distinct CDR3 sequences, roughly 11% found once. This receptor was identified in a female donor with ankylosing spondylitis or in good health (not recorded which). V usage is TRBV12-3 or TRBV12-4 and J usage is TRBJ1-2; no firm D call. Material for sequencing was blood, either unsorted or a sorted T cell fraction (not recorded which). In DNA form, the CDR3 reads TGTGCCACCAAGACCGACTATAACTATGGCTACACCTTC. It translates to CATKTDYNYGYTF.